This T cell receptor beta chain comes out of a study of cytomegalovirus exposure and HLA in healthy donors. Profiled with immunoSEQ multiplex PCR; TCRdb holds only in-frame clones, not every one. This table holds a few hundred thousand clones, 90% found once. Findings of the study overall: CMV antigen specificity of a few CMV-associated chains was confirmed in vitro. TCR beta chains numbering some 160 were designated cytomegalovirus-associated.

V was clipped by 2 bases and J by 1 base; unmatched bases: 3. CDR3 size: 15 residues. The germline gives CDR1 SGHVS, CDR2 FNYEAQ. Comment on this clone: Its cognate antigen is unknown.

V gene TRBV7-6 combines with J gene TRBJ2-5; 8 bases are a match to TRBD2. Sequences were obtained from PBMCs. The sequence derives from a woman in her late teens or twenties in good health and CMV-seronegative. The chain's CDR3 is CASSLFSGGQETQYF. In DNA, the CDR3 is TGTGCCAGCAGCTTATTCAGCGGGGGCCAAGAGACCCAGTACTTC.